This paragraph reports one TCR beta chain. Its antigen is currently unknown. The repertoire was sequenced with immunoSEQ multiplex PCR; TCRdb's copy has only in-frame clones and lacks some. The profile shows roughly 2,300,000 clones, 85% to 95% of them singletons. CDR3 length equals 13 residues. Germline lookup yields CDR1 SEHNR and CDR2 FQNEAQ (reference sequence). V was shortened by 5 bases and J by 6 bases, with 13 bases between the two germline ends. The sample is drawn from a study of shared clonotypes between healthy human individuals. Overall study findings and caveats: Clonotype sharing levels among donors were expected to vary with sequencing depth.

This clonotype originated in a young man in good health. Some clones in this sample may be carry-over from other donors' samples. V is TRBV7-9 and J is TRBJ1-2, with D possibly being TRBD1 (6 bases). Sample: naive CD4+ T cells from PBMCs. Subset in this sample: CD45RA+ positively selected. The DNA for the CDR3 is TGTGCCAGCAGCCAAACAGGGCGGAATGGCTACACCTTC. The encoded protein is CASSQTGRNGYTF.